The rows below give T cell receptor beta chains drawn from one sample of a study of shared clonotypes between healthy human individuals. Measured with immunoSEQ multiplex PCR; TCRdb has only the in-frame clones, and not every one. The repertoire holds about 1.1 million clones, 70% to 85% seen once, with over 0.8% in the top ten. Sequenced material: memory CD4+ T cells from PBMCs. These TCRs come from a man younger than 30 in good health. Some clones in this sample may be carry-over from other donors' samples. Both conserved end residues are part of each CDR3. D genes are given only for firm matches. Expanded clones get a size class; other rows say once, few or many, or leave the size out.

TRBV7-2	TRBJ2-3	16	-	TRBD2	TGTGCCAGCAGCTCCAGCGGGGCGGGGCCGCCAGATACGCAGTATTTT	CASSSSGAGPPDTQYF
TRBV18	TRBJ2-7	14	-	TRBD2	TGTGCCAGCTCCACGGGACTAGCCAACTACGAGCAGTACTTC	CASSTGLANYEQYF
TRBV5-1	TRBJ2-2	15	-	-	TGCGCCAGCAGCTTGCTTGCGGAGGACACCGGGGAGCTGTTTTTT	CASSLLAEDTGELFF
TRBV5-1	TRBJ1-1	13	few	-	TGCGCCAGCAGCTCGGACTGGACGGATGGAGCTTTCTTT	CASSSDWTDGAFF
TRBV4-2	TRBJ1-1	16	-	-	TGTGCCAGCAGCCAAGATGTTCGGGGCCTGAACACTGAAGCTTTCTTT	CASSQDVRGLNTEAFF
TRBV15	TRBJ2-1	12	-	-	TGTGCCACCAGCAGAGCGCAGGATGAGCAGTTCTTC	CATSRAQDEQFF
TRBV29-1	TRBJ2-5	14	-	-	TGCAGCGTAGCCCTCCCGGCCGTTGGTGAGACCCAGTACTTC	CSVALPAVGETQYF
TRBV19	TRBJ2-1	14	-	TRBD2	TGTGCCAGTATGGCACTAGCGGTCGAGGGAGAGCAGTTCTTC	CASMALAVEGEQFF
TRBV7-9	TRBJ1-4	14	once	-	TGTGCCAGCAGCCCACTGGGACGGAATGAAAAACTGTTTTTT	CASSPLGRNEKLFF
TRBV5-6	TRBJ2-7	12	-	-	TGTGCCAGCAGCTTGGACGGCTACGAGCAGTACTTC	CASSLDGYEQYF